This T cell receptor beta chain stems from a study of OX40 agonist ivuxolimab in advanced cancers. This table comes from immunoSEQ multiplex PCR, and its TCRdb copy is limited to in-frame clones, with some not included. The repertoire has about 45,000 clones, 70% to 90% of them found once; the top ten carry 12%. Germline V gene data show CDR1 as SGHDN and CDR2 as FVKESK. The length of the CDR3 is 12 residues. A remark on this clone: The junction and the germline gene differ at one end; a read error may be behind it.

The receptor's source is an adult with an advanced solid tumor such as melanoma, head and neck, liver or kidney cancer. The sample consisted of CD4+ or CD8+ T cells sorted from blood, taken in a trial of the OX40 agonist ivuxolimab. V is TRBV14 and J is TRBJ2-7; D is perhaps TRBD2 (6 bases). The CDR3 nucleotides are TGTGCCAGCAGCCCTCGGAGGCGGGGTTGGAACTTC. Translating it yields CASSPRRRGWNF.